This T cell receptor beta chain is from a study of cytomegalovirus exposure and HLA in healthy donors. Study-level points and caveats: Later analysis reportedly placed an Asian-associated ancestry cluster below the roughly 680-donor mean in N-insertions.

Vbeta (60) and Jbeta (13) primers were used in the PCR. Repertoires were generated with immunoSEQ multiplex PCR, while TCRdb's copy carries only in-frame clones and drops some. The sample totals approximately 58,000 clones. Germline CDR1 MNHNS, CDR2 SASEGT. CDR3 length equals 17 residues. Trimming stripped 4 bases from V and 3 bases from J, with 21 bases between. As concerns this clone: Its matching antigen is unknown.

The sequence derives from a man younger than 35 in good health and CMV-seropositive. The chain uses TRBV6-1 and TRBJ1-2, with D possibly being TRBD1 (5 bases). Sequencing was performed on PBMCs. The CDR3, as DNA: TGTGCCAGCAGTGTATCCCCCCGAGGGAGGGACCACTATGGCTACACCTTC. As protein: CASSVSPRGRDHYGYTF.